Listed below are T cell receptor beta chains from one sample, sequenced in a study of T cell responses to AZD1222 COVID-19 vaccine. Repertoires were generated with immunoSEQ multiplex PCR, while TCRdb's copy carries only in-frame clones and drops some. The table includes some 200,000 clones, around 90% detected once. The specimen was peripheral blood, collected 28 days after the second AZD1222 dose. The receptors were sampled from an adult who received the AZD1222 COVID-19 vaccine. Both conserved end residues are part of each CDR3. The D gene is left open where the match is weak. Clone size is shown for a subset of rows, as once, few, many or a class of expanded clone.

length,size,D,J,V,CDR3,DNA
17,-,-,TRBJ1-6,TRBV5-3,CARSLDVNSSYNSPLHF,TGTGCCAGAAGCTTGGACGTTAACAGCTCCTATAATTCACCCCTCCACTTT
16,-,-,TRBJ2-7,TRBV6-5,CASSYQDLYGLHEQYF,TGTGCCAGCAGTTACCAGGACCTCTATGGACTCCACGAGCAGTACTTC
18,-,-,TRBJ2-6,TRBV28,CASSFTGRSRSGANVLTF,TGTGCCAGCAGTTTCACGGGACGGAGTCGCTCTGGGGCCAACGTCCTGACTTTC
12,-,TRBD1,TRBJ2-7,TRBV10-3,CAVRQGDYEQYF,TGTGCCGTTCGACAGGGGGACTACGAGCAGTACTTC
15,-,TRBD2,TRBJ2-3,TRBV6-5,CAGTGLAGGTDTQYF,TGTGCCGGGACAGGACTAGCGGGAGGCACAGATACGCAGTATTTT
13,-,TRBD1,TRBJ2-2,TRBV19,CAGGTGTAGELFF,TGTGCCGGCGGGACAGGGACGGCCGGGGAGCTGTTTTTT
14,-,TRBD1,TRBJ2-3,TRBV29-1,CSAKKGTGADTQYF,TGCAGCGCCAAAAAGGGGACAGGGGCAGATACGCAGTATTTT
14,-,TRBD1,TRBJ1-1,TRBV7-3,CASSSQGANTEAFF,TGTGCCAGCAGCTCCCAGGGGGCCAACACTGAAGCTTTCTTT
16,-,-,TRBJ2-2,TRBV15,CATSRVGRTNTGELFF,TGTGCCACCAGCAGAGTTGGCAGAACGAACACCGGGGAGCTGTTTTTT
14,-,-,TRBJ2-7,TRBV18,CASSPRTDAYEQYF,TGTGCCAGCTCACCACGGACAGACGCCTACGAGCAGTACTTC
15,-,TRBD1,TRBJ2-3,TRBV18,CASSPSQGVADTQYF,TGTGCCAGCTCACCCTCGCAGGGGGTCGCAGATACGCAGTATTTT
11,-,-,TRBJ2-1,TRBV5-1,CASSLTDEQFF,TGCGCCAGCAGCTTGACCGATGAGCAGTTCTTC
13,-,-,TRBJ2-7,TRBV29-1,CSVDGHFPYEQYF,TGCAGCGTAGACGGACACTTCCCCTACGAGCAGTACTTC
18,-,TRBD2,TRBJ2-1,TRBV9,CASSDTGLAGGGYNEQFF,TGTGCCAGCAGCGACACCGGACTAGCGGGAGGAGGGTACAATGAGCAGTTCTTC
15,-,TRBD1,TRBJ2-7,TRBV4-2,CASSLNRGLLYEQYF,TGTGCCAGCAGCCTGAACAGGGGGCTTTTGTACGAGCAGTACTTC
15,few,TRBD2,TRBJ2-1,TRBV2,CASSGSGRVDNEQFF,TGTGCCAGCAGTGGTAGCGGGAGGGTGGACAATGAGCAGTTCTTC
15,once,-,TRBJ2-2,TRBV6-4,CASSAQGGGTGELFF,TGTGCCAGCAGTGCACAGGGAGGAGGAACCGGGGAGCTGTTTTTT
14,-,TRBD2,TRBJ2-1,TRBV19,CAVGAGDSYNEQFF,TGTGCCGTGGGAGCGGGGGACTCCTACAATGAGCAGTTCTTC